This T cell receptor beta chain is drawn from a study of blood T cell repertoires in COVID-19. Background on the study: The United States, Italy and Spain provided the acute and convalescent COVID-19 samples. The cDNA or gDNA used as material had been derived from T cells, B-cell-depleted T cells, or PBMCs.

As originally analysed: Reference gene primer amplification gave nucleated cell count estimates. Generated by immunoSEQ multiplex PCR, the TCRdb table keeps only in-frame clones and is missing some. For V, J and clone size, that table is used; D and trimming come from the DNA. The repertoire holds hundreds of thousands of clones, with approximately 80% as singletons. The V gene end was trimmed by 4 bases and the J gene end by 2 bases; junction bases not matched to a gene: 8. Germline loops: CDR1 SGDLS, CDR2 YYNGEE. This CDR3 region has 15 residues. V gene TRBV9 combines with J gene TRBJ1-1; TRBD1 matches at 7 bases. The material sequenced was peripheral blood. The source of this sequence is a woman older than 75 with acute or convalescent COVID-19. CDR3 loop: CASSPRTGPNTEAFF. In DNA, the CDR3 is TGTGCCAGCAGCCCCCGGACAGGTCCAAACACTGAAGCTTTCTTT. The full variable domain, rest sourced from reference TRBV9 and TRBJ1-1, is DSGVTQTPKHLITATGQRVTLRCSPRSGDLSVYWYQQSLDQGLQFLIQYYNGEERAKGNILERFSAQQFPDLHSELNLSSLELGDSALYFCASSPRTGPNTEAFFGQGTRLTVV.